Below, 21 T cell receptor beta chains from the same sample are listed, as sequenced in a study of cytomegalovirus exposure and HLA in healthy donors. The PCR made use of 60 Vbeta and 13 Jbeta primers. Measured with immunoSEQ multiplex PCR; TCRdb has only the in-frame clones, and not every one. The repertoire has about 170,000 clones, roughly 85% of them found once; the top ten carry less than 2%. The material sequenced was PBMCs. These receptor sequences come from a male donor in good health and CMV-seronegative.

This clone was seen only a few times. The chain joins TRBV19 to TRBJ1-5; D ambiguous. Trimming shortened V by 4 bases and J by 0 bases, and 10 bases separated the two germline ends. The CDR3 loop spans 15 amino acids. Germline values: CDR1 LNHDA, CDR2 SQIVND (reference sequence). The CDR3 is CASSTGRDSNQPQHF. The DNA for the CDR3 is TGTGCCAGTAGTACAGGAAGAGATAGCAATCAGCCCCAGCATTTT.

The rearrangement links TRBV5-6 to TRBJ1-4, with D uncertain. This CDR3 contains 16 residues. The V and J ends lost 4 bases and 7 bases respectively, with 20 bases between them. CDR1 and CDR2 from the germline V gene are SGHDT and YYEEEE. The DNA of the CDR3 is TGTGCCAGCAGCGAGTGGGCCTTCCCCCAGCTTGAAAAACTGTTTTTT. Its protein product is CASSEWAFPQLEKLFF.

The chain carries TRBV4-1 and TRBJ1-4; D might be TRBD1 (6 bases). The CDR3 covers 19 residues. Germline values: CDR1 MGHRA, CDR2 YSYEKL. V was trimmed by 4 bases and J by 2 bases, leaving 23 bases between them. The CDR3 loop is CASSPRVAGVDLTNEKLFF. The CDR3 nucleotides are TGCGCCAGCAGCCCACGTGTGGCAGGGGTAGATCTGACTAATGAAAAACTGTTTTTT.

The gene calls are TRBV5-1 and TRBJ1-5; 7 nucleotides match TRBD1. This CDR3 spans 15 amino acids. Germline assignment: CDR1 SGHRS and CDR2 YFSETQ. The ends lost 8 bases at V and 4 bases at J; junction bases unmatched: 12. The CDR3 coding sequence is TGCGCCAGGAGCCGCCCCGGGACAGCTAATCAGCCCCAGCATTTT. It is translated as CARSRPGTANQPQHF.

CDR3 sequence (DNA): TGTGCCAGTCTGGGGGACAGAAACTACGAGCAGTACTTC. Translation gives CASLGDRNYEQYF. The chain couples TRBV6-5 to TRBJ2-7; 7 positions agree with TRBD1. The CDR3 has 13 amino acids. CDR1 is MNHEY and CDR2 is SVGAGI in the germline V gene. Losses at the gene ends were 9 bases for V and 3 bases for J; bases not matched to a gene: 8.

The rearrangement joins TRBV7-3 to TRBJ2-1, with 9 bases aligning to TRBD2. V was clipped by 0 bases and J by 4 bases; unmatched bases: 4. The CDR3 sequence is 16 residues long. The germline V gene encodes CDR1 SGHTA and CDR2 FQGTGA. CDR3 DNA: TGTGCCAGCAGCTTAACTGCGGGGGGGGCGTACAATGAGCAGTTCTTC. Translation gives CASSLTAGGAYNEQFF. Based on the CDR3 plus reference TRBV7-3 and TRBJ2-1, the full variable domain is GAGVSQTPSNKVTEKGKYVELRCDPISGHTALYWYRQSLGQGPEFLIYFQGTGAADDSGLPNDRFFAVRPEGSVSTLKIQRTERGDSAVYLCASSLTAGGAYNEQFFGPGTRLTVL.

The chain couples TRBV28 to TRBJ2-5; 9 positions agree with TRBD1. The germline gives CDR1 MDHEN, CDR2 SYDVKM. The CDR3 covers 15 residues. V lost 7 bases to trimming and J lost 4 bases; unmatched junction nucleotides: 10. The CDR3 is CASTPRDRAGETQYF. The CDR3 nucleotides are TGTGCCAGCACCCCCCGGGACAGGGCGGGAGAGACCCAGTACTTC.

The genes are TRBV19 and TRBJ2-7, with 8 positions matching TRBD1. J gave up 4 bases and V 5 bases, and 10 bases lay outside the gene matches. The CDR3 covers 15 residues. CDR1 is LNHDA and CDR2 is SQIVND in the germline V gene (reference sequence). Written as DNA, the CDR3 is TGTGCCAGTAGTGCCGCAGGGGGCCCTATTTACGAGCAGTACTTC. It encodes CASSAAGGPIYEQYF.

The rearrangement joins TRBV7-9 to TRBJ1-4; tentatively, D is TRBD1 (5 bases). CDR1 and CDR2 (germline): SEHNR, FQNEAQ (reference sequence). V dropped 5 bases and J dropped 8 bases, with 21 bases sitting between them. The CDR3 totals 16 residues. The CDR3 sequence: CASSEDQGEGVEKLFF. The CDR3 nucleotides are TGTGCCAGCAGCGAGGACCAGGGTGAAGGTGTGGAAAAACTGTTTTTT. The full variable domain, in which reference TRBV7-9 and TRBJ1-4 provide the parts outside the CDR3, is DTGVSQNPRHKITKRGQNVTFRCDPISEHNRLYWYRQTLGQGPEFLTYFQNEAQLEKSRLLSDRFSAERPKGSFSTLEIQRTEQGDSAMYLCASSEDQGEGVEKLFFGSGTQLSVL.

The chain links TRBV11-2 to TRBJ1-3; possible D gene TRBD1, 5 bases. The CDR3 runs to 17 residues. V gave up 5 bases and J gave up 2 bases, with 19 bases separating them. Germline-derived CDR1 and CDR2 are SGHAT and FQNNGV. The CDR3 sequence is CASSLVPGTRPGNTIYF. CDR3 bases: TGTGCCAGCAGCCTGGTCCCCGGGACTCGACCTGGAAACACCATATATTTT.

CDR3 nucleotides: TGTGCCAGCAGGGGGACAGATCGAAGCTCCTACAATGAGCAGTTCTTC. This gives the protein CASRGTDRSSYNEQFF. The rearrangement joins TRBV19 to TRBJ2-1, with 7 nucleotides matching TRBD1. From germline, CDR1 is LNHDA and CDR2 SQIVND (reference sequence). The CDR3 is 16 residues long. Trimming removed 9 bases from V and 0 bases from J; junction bases left unmatched: 11.

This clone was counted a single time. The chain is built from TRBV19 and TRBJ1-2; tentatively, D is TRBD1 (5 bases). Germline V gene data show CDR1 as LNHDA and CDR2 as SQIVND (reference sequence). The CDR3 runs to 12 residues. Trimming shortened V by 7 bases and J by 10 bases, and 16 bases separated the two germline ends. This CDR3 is CASTQGGPTYTF. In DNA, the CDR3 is TGTGCCAGTACCCAGGGTGGACCAACCTACACCTTC.

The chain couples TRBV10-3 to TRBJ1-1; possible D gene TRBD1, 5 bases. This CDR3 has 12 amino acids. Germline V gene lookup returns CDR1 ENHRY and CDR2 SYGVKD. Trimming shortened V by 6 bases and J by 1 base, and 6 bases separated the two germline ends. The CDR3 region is CAIRGGNTEAFF. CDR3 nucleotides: TGTGCCATCAGGGGGGGGAACACTGAAGCTTTCTTT.

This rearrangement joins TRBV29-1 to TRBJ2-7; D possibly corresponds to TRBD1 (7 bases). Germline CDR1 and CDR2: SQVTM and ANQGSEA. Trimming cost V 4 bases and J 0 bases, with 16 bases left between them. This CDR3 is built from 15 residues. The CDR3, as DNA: TGCAGCGTTGTCGGGGGACAGATAAGCTCCTACGAGCAGTACTTC. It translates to CSVVGGQISSYEQYF.

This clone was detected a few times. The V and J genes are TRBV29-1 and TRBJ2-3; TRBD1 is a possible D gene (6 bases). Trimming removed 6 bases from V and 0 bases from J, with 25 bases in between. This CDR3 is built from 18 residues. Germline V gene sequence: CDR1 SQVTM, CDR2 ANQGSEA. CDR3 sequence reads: CSVQNNPGVWASTDTQYF. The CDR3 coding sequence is TGCAGCGTCCAAAACAACCCAGGGGTGTGGGCTAGCACAGATACGCAGTATTTT.

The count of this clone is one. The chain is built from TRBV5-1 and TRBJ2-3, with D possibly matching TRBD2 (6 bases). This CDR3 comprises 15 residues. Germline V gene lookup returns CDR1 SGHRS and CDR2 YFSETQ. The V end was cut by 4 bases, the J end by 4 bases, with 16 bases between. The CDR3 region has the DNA TGCGCCAGCAGCCCGTCGGGGGATGGTGCAGATACGCAGTATTTT. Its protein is CASSPSGDGADTQYF.

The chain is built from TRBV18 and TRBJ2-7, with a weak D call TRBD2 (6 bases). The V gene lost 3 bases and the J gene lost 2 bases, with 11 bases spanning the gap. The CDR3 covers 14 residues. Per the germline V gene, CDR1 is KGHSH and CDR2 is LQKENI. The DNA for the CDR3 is TGTGCCAGCTCACCTGGTAGCGGACCCTACGAGCAGTACTTC. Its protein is CASSPGSGPYEQYF. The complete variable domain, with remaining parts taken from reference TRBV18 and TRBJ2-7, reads NAGVMQNPRHLVRRRGQEARLRCSPMKGHSHVYWYRQLPEEGLKFMVYLQKENIIDESGMPKERFSAEFPKEGPSILRIQQVVRGDSAAYFCASSPGSGPYEQYFGPGTRLTVT.

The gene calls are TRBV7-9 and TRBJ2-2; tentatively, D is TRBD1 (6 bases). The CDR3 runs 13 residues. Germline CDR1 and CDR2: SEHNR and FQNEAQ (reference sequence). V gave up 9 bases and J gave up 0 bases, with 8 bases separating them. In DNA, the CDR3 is TGTGCCAGAGGACAGACGAACACCGGGGAGCTGTTTTTT. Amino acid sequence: CARGQTNTGELFF. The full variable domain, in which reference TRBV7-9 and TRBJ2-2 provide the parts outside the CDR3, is DTGVSQNPRHKITKRGQNVTFRCDPISEHNRLYWYRQTLGQGPEFLTYFQNEAQLEKSRLLSDRFSAERPKGSFSTLEIQRTEQGDSAMYLCARGQTNTGELFFGEGSRLTVL.

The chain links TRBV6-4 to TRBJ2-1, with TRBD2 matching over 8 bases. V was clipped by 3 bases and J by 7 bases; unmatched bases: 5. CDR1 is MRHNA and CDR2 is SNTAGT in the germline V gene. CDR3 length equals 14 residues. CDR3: CASSEREGGNEQFF. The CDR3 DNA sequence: TGTGCCAGCAGTGAACGGGAGGGGGGAAATGAGCAGTTCTTC.

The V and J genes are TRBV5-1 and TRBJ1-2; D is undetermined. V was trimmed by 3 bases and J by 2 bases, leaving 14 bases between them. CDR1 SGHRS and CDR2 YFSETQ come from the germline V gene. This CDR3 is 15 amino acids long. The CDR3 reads CASSSNTEKNYGYTF. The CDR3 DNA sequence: TGCGCCAGCAGCTCCAACACAGAGAAGAACTATGGCTACACCTTC.

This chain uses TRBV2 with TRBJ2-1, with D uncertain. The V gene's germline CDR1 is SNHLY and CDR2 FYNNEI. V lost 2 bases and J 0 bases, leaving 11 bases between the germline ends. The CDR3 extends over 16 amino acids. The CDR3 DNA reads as TGTGCCAGCAGTGAACAGTTGCCAGGCTCCTACAATGAGCAGTTCTTC. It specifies CASSEQLPGSYNEQFF.